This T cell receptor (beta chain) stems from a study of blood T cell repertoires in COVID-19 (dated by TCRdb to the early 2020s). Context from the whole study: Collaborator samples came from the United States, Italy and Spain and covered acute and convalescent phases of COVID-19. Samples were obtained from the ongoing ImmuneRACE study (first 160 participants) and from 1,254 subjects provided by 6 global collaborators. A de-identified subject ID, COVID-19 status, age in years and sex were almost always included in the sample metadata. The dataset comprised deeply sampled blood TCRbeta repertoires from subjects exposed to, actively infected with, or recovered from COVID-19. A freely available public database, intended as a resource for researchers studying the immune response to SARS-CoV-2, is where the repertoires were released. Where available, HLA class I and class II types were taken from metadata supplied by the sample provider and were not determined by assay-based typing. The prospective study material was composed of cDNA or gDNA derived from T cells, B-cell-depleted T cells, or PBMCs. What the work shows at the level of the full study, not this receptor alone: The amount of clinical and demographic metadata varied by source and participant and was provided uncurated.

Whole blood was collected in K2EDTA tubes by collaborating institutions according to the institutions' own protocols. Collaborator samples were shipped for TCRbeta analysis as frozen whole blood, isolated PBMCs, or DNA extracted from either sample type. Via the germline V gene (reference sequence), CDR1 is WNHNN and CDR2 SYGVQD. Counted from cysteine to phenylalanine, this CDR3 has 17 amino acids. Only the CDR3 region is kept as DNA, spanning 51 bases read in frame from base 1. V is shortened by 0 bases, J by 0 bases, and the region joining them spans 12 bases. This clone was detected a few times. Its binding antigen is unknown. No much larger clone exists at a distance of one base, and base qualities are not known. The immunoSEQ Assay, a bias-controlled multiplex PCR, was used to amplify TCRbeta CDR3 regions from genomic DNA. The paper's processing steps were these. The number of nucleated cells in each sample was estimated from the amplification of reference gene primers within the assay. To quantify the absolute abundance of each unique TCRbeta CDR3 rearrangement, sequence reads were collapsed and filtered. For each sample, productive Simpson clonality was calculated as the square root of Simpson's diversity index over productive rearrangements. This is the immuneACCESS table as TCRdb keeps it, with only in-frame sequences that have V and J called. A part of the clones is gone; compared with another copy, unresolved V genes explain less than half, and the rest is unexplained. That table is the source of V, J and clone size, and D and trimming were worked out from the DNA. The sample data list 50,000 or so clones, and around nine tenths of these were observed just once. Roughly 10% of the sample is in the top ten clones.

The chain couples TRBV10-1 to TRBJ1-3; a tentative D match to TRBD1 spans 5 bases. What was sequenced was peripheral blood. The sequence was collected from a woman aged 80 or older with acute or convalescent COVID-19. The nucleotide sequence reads TGCGCCAGCAGTGAGTCGAGAGACAGTAACTCTGGAAACACCATATATTTT. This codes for CASSESRDSNSGNTIYF.